The entry that follows covers one TCR beta chain sequence. The CDR3 covers 14 residues. The junction had 3 bases not matched to a gene; V was cut back by 1 base and J by 6 bases. CDR1 and CDR2 from the germline V gene are SGHRS and YFSETQ. TCRdb reanalysed the RT-PCR reads using MiXCR and keeps one entry per CDR3 protein. The sample carries fewer than 800,000 distinct CDR3 sequences, more than 13% recorded once. This clonotype originated in a female donor in good health, serving as a healthy control. The chain has TRBV5-1 and TRBJ1-2; 10 bases match TRBD1. The source material was memory CD4+ T cells from blood. CDR3 sequence reads: CASSLTTGGDGYTF. The CDR3 nucleotides read TGCGCCAGCAGCTTGACGACAGGGGGCGATGGCTACACCTTC.